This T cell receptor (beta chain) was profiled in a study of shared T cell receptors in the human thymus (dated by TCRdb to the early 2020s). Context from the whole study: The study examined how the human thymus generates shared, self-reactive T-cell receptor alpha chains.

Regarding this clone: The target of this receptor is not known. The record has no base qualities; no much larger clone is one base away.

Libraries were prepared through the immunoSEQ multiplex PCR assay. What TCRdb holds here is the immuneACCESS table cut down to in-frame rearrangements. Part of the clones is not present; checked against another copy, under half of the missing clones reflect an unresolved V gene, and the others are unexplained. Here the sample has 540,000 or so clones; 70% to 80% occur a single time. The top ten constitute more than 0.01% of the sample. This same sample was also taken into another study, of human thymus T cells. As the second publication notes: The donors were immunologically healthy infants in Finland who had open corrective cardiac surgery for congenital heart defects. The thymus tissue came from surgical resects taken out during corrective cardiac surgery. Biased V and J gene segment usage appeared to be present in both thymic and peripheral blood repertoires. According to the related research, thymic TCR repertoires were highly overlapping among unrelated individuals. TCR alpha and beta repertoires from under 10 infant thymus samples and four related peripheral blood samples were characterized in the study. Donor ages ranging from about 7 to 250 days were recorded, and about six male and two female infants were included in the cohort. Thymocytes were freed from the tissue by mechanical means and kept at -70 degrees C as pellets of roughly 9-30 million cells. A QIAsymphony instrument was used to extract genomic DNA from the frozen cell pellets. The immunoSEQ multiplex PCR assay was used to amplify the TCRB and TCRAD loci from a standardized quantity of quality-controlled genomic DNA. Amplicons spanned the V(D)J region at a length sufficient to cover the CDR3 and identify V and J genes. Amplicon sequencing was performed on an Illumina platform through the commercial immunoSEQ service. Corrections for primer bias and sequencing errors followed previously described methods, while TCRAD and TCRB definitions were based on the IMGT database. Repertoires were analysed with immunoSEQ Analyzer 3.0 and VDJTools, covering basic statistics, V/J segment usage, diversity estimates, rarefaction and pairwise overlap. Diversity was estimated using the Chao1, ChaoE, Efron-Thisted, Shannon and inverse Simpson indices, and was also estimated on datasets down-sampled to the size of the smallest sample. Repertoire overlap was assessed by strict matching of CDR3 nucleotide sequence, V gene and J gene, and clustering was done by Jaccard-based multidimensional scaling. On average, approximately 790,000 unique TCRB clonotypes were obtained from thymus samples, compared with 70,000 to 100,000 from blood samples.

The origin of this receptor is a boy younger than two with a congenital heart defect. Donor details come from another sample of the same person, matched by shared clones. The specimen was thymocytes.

The DNA reads as follows: TGCGCCAGCAGCCTCCGCCCGATAGCGGGAGGGTGGGGCAATGAGCAGTTCTTC. This is translated as CASSLRPIAGGWGNEQFF. The chain uses TRBV4-3 and TRBJ2-1, with 11 bases in between that match TRBD2. The junction shows trimming of 4 bases on V and 6 bases on J, and the gene matches do not reach 14 bases of it. The CDR3 contains 18 residues, cysteine and phenylalanine counted. Solely the CDR3 DNA is kept, with 54 bases framed from the first base. For CDR1 and CDR2, the germline V gene lists LGHNA and YSLEER.